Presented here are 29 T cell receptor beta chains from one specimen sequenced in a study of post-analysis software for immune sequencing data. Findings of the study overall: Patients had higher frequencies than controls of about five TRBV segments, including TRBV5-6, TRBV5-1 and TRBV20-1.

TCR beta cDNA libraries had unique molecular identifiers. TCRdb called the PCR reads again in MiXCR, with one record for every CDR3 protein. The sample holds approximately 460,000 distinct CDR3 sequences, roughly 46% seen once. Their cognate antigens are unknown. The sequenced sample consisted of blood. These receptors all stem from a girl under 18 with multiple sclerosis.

DNA of the CDR3: TGTGCCAGCATTGGGGTGGAGGACTTCACCGGGGAGCTGTTTTTT. As protein: CASIGVEDFTGELFF. The chain recombines TRBV25-1 with TRBJ2-2, with a possible D match to TRBD2 (5 bases). The CDR3 is 15 residues long. Per germline, CDR1 MGHDK and CDR2 SYGVNS. Trimming pared 7 bases from V and 4 bases from J, leaving 16 bases between. The full variable domain, with the rest looked up from reference TRBV25-1 and TRBJ2-2, is EADIYQTPRYLVIGTGKKITLECSQTMGHDKMYWYQQDPGMELHLIHYSYGVNSTEKGDLSSESTVSRIRTEHFPLTLESARPSHTSQYLCASIGVEDFTGELFFGEGSRLTVL.

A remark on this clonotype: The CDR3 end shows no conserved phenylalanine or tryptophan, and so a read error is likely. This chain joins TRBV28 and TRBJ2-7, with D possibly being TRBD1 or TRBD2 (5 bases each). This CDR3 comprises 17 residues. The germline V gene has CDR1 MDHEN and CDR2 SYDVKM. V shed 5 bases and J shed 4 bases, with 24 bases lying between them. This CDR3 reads CASSASRATTAIYEQYC. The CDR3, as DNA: TGTGCCAGCAGTGCCTCCAGGGCGACTACGGCCATATACGAGCAGTACTGC.

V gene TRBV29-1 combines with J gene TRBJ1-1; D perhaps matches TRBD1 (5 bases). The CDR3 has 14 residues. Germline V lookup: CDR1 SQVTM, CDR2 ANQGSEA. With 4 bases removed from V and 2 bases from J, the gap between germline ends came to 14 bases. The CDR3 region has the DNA TGCAGCGTTGGGGGCGCAGGAGACAACACTGAAGCTTTCTTT. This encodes CSVGGAGDNTEAFF.

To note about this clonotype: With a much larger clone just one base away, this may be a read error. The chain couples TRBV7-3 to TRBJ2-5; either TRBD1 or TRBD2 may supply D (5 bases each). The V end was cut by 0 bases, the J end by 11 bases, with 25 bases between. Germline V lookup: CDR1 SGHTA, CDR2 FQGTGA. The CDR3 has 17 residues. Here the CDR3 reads CASSLTFWGDPGNEQYF. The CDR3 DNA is TGTGCCAGCAGCTTAACGTTCTGGGGCGACCCCGGGAATGAGCAGTACTTC.

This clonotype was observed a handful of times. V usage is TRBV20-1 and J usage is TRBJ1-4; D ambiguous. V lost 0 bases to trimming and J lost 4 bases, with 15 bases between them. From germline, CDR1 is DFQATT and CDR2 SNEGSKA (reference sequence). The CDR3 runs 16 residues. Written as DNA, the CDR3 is TGCAGTGCTAGAGATCCCCGGGAAAGGGATAATGAAAAACTGTTTTTT. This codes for CSARDPRERDNEKLFF.

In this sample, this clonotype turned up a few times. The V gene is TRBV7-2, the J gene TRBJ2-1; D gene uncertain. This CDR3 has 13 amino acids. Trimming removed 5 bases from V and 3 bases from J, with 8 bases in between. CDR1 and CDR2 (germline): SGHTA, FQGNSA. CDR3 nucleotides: TGTGCCAGCAGCGTCGCGAACTACAATGAGCAGTTCTTC. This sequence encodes CASSVANYNEQFF.

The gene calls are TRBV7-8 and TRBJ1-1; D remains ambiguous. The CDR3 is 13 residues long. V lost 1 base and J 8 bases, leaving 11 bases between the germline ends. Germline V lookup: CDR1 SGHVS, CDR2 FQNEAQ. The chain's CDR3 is CASSLGVREEAFF. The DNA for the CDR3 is TGTGCCAGCAGCTTAGGGGTCCGGGAAGAAGCTTTCTTT.

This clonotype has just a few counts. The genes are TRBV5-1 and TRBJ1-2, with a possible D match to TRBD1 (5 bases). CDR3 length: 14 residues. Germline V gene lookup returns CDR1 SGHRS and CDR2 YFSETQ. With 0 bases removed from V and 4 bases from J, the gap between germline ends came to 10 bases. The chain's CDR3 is CASSLVQGGYGYTF. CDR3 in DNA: TGCGCCAGCAGCTTGGTCCAGGGAGGCTATGGCTACACCTTC. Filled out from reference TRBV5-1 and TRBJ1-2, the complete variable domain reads KAGVTQTPRYLIKTRGQQVTLSCSPISGHRSVSWYQQTPGQGLQFLFEYFSETQRNKGNFPGRFSGRQFSNSRSEMNVSTLELGDSALYLCASSLVQGGYGYTFGSGTRLTVV.

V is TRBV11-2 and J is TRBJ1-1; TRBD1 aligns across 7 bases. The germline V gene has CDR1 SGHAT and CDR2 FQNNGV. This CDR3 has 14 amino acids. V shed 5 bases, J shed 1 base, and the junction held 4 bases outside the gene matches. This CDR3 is CASSQGVKNTEAFF. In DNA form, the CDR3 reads TGTGCCAGCAGCCAGGGGGTAAAGAACACTGAAGCTTTCTTT.

CDR3 sequence: CASSLGAGSYNSPLHF. CDR3 nucleotides: TGTGCCAGCAGCTTAGGGGCGGGATCCTATAATTCACCCCTCCACTTT. This rearrangement joins TRBV7-2 to TRBJ1-6, with D unclear. This CDR3 is 16 amino acids long. V was trimmed by 1 base and J by 1 base, leaving 8 bases between them. Germline lookup yields CDR1 SGHTA and CDR2 FQGNSA.

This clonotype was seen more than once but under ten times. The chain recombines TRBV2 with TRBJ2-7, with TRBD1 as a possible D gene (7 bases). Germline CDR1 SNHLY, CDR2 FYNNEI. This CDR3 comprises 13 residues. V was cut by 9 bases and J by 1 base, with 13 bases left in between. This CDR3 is CASTGAGSYEQYF. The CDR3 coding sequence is TGTGCCAGTACAGGGGCGGGATCCTACGAGCAGTACTTC.

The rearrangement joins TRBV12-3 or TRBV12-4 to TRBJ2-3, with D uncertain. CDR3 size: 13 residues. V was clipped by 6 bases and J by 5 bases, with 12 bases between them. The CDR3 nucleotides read TGTGCCAGCAGCCCTAATCTCGAAGATACGCAGTATTTT. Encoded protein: CASSPNLEDTQYF.

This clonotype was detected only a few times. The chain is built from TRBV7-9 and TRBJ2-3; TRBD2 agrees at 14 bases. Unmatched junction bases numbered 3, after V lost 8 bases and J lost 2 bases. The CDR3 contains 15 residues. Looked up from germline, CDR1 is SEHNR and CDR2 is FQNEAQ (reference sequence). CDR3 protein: CASGTSGRPTDTQYF. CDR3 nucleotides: TGTGCCAGCGGGACTAGCGGGAGACCCACAGATACGCAGTATTTT.

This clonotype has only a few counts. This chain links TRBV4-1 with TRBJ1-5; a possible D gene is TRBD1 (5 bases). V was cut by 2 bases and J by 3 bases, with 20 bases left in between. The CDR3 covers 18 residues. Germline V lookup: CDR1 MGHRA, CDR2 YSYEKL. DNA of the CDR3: TGCGCCAGCAGCCAACCCCCGGGGGGGGTTCGGGACAATCAGCCCCAGCATTTT. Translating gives CASSQPPGGVRDNQPQHF.

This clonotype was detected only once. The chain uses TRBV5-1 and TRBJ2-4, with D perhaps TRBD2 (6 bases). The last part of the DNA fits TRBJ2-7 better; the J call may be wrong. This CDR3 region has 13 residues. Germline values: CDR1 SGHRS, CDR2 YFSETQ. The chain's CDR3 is CASHPGDNYEQYF. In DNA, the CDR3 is TGCGCCAGCCACCCGGGGGATAACTACGAGCAGTACTTC.

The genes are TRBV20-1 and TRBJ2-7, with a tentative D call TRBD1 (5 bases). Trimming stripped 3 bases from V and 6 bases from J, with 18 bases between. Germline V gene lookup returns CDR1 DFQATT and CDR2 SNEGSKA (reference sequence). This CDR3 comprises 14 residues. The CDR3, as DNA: TGCAGTGCTAGTCTAGGGGCCAGGATAAGCGAGCAGTACTTC. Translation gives CSASLGARISEQYF.

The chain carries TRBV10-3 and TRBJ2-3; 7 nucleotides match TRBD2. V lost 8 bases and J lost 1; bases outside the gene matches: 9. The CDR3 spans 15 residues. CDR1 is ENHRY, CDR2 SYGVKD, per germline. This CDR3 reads CAIFQSGTGTDTQYF. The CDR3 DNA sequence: TGTGCCATCTTCCAAAGCGGGACGGGCACAGATACGCAGTATTTT.

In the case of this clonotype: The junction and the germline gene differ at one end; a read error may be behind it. CDR3 nucleotide sequence: TGTGCCAGCAGTTACCGGGGACAGCAAGACACCCAGTACTTC. It translates to CASSYRGQQDTQYF. V is TRBV6-6 and J is TRBJ2-5, with 7 bases fitting TRBD1. Germline V gene sequence: CDR1 MNHNY, CDR2 SVGAGI (reference sequence). The CDR3 extends over 14 amino acids.

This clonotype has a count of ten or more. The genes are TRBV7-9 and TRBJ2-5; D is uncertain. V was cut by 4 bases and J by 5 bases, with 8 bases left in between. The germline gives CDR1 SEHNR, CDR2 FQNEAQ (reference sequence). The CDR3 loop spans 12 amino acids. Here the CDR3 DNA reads TGTGCCAGCAGCTCTGGCGTGGAGACCCAGTACTTC. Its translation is CASSSGVETQYF.

CDR3 nucleotides: TGTGCCACCAGACCGGGACGAGGGCTAGACGCCAACGTCCTGACTTTC. Its protein product is CATRPGRGLDANVLTF. This chain links TRBV24-1 with TRBJ2-6; the D gene could be TRBD1 or TRBD2 (5 bases each). CDR1 and CDR2 (germline): KGHDR, SFDVKD. The CDR3 runs 16 residues. V was clipped by 7 bases and J by 7 bases, with 19 bases between them.

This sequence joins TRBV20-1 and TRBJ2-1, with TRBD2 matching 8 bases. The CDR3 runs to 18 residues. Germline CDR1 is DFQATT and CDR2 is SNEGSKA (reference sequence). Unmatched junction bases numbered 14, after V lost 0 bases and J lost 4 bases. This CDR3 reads CSARDPSGRPPRYNEQFF. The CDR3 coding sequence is TGCAGTGCTAGAGATCCAAGCGGGAGACCTCCCCGATACAATGAGCAGTTCTTC.

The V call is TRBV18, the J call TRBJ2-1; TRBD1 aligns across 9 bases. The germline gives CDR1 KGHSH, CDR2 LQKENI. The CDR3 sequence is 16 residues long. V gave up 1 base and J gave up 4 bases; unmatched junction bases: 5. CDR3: CASSPRDRVDYNEQFF. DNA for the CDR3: TGTGCCAGCTCACCACGGGACAGGGTGGATTACAATGAGCAGTTCTTC.

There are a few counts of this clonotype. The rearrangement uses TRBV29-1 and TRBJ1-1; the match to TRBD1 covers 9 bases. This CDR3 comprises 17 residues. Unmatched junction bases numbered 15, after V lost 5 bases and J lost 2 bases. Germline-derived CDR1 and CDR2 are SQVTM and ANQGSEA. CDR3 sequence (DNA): TGCAGCGTTACCCGGCACCGGGACAGGGACATTAACACTGAAGCTTTCTTT. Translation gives CSVTRHRDRDINTEAFF.

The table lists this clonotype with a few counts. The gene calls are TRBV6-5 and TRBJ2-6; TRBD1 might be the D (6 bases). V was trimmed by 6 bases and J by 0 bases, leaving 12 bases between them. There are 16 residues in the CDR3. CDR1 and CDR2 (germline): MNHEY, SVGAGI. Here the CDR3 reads CASSTTGFSGANVLTF. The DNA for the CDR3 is TGTGCCAGCAGCACAACAGGGTTCTCTGGGGCCAACGTCCTGACTTTC.

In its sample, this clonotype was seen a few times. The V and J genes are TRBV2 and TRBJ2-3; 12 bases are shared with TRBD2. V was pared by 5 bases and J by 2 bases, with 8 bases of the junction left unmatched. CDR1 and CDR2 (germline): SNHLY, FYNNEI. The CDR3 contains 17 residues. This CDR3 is CASSLRLAGVSTDTQYF. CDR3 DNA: TGTGCCAGCAGTCTAAGACTAGCGGGGGTTTCCACAGATACGCAGTATTTT.

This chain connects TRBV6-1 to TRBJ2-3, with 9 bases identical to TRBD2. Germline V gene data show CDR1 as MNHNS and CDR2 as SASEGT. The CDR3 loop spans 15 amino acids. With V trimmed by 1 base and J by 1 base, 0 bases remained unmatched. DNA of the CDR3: TGTGCCAGCAGTGAAGGACTAGCGGGCACAGATACGCAGTATTTT. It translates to CASSEGLAGTDTQYF.

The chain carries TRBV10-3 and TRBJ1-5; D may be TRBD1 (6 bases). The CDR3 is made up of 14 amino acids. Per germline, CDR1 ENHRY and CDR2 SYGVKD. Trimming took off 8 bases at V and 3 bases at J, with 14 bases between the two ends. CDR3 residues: CAIGARDNNQPQHF. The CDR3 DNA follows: TGTGCCATCGGGGCCCGGGACAACAATCAGCCCCAGCATTTT.

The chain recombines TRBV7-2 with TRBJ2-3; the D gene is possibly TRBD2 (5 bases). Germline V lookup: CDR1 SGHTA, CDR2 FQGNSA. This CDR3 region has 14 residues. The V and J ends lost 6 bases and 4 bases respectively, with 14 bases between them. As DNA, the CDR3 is TGTGCCAGCAGACAAACGCGGGCCTCAGATACGCAGTATTTT. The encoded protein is CASRQTRASDTQYF.

In nucleotides, the CDR3 is TGTGCCAGCAGTTTAGCGGGACTAGCGGGAGCAAGGCCCTACAATGAGCAGTTCTTC. This codes for CASSLAGLAGARPYNEQFF. This chain uses TRBV12-3 or TRBV12-4 with TRBJ2-1; 14 positions match TRBD2. V lost 0 bases and J lost 2; bases outside the gene matches: 6. The CDR3 length is 19 residues.